The 8 T cell receptor beta chains reported below all come from one sample, sequenced in a study of blood T cell repertoires in COVID-19. Some clones are missing from TCRdb's copy, which holds only in-frame ones; the method was immunoSEQ multiplex PCR. The data contain over 85,000 clones, more than 75% of them singletons. Sequencing was done on a sample of peripheral blood. These receptor sequences come from a man between 45 and 60 years old with active or convalescent COVID-19.

The table lists this clone with a few counts. This sequence joins TRBV6-5 and TRBJ1-2; TRBD1 matches at 7 bases. The germline V gene has CDR1 MNHEY and CDR2 SVGAGI. Trimming took 4 bases from V and 3 from J; bases not matched to a gene: 8. CDR3 length: 15 residues. CDR3 in DNA: TGTGCCAGCAGTTCCCGACGACAGGGCCACTATGGCTACACCTTC. Its protein product is CASSSRRQGHYGYTF.

The CDR3 DNA reads TGCGCCAGCAGCTTGGGACCCCGGGACAGCATGTGCTACGAGCAGTACGTC. Amino acid sequence: CASSLGPRDSMCYEQYV. The genes are TRBV5-1 and TRBJ2-7, with 7 bases fitting TRBD1. The trim removed 0 bases at V and 3 bases at J, leaving 12 bases unmatched. CDR1 is SGHRS and CDR2 is YFSETQ in the germline V gene. This CDR3 is built from 17 residues.

The V gene is TRBV30, the J gene TRBJ1-5; 11 nucleotides match TRBD1. V was clipped by 1 base and J by 5 bases; unmatched bases: 1. The CDR3 is 14 residues long. The germline V gene has CDR1 GTSNPN and CDR2 SVGIG (reference sequence). The CDR3 DNA is TGTGCCTGGAGTGCGGGACAGGGGGATCAGCCCCAGCATTTT. It encodes CAWSAGQGDQPQHF.

CDR3: CATSGGVATEAFF. As DNA, the CDR3 is TGTGCCACCAGTGGGGGAGTTGCCACTGAAGCTTTCTTT. The chain has TRBV24-1 and TRBJ1-1; D unclear. This CDR3 is built from 13 residues. Trimming took off 5 bases at V and 4 bases at J, with 10 bases between the two ends. CDR1 is KGHDR, CDR2 SFDVKD, per germline.

The rearrangement uses TRBV7-9 and TRBJ2-5; D is possibly TRBD2 (6 bases). The CDR3 runs 16 residues. The germline V gene has CDR1 SEHNR and CDR2 FQNEAQ (reference sequence). V was shortened by 7 bases and J by 2 bases, with 20 bases between the two germline ends. The CDR3 nucleotides read TGTGCCAGCACCATTTGGGCGCGGGGTTGGCAAGAGACCCAGTACTTC. It encodes CASTIWARGWQETQYF. The entire variable domain, with the rest obtained from reference TRBV7-9 and TRBJ2-5, is as follows: DTGVSQNPRHKITKRGQNVTFRCDPISEHNRLYWYRQTLGQGPEFLTYFQNEAQLEKSRLLSDRFSAERPKGSFSTLEIQRTEQGDSAMYLCASTIWARGWQETQYFGPGTRLLVL.

The V gene is TRBV28, the J gene TRBJ1-5, with 7 bases identical to TRBD1. This CDR3 is 15 amino acids long. Germline assignment: CDR1 MDHEN and CDR2 SYDVKM. V trimming: 6 bases; J trimming: 2 bases; junction bases outside the gene matches: 7. CDR3 region: CASSPPQGGNQPQHF. The CDR3 coding sequence is TGTGCCAGCAGCCCCCCTCAGGGGGGCAATCAGCCCCAGCATTTT.

The rearrangement uses TRBV5-4 and TRBJ2-7, with TRBD2 matching over 16 bases. Germline V CDR1 and CDR2: SGHNT, YYREEE (reference sequence). J was trimmed by 5 bases and V by 4 bases; bases with no gene match: 6. The CDR3 consists of 16 residues. The CDR3, as DNA: TGTGCCAGCAGCCCCGGGACTAGCGGGGGGGTACACGAGCAGTACTTC. Protein sequence: CASSPGTSGGVHEQYF.

In its sample, this clone was seen a few times. The chain uses TRBV10-3 and TRBJ2-5, with a weak D call TRBD2 (6 bases). The CDR3 length is 14 residues. The germline V gene encodes CDR1 ENHRY and CDR2 SYGVKD. The V gene lost 7 bases and the J gene lost 0 bases, with 12 bases spanning the gap. The CDR3 reads CAINRGGDQETQYF. The CDR3 DNA is TGTGCCATCAATCGCGGCGGGGACCAAGAGACCCAGTACTTC.